The T cell receptor beta chain described here comes from a study of cytomegalovirus exposure and HLA in healthy donors (dated by TCRdb to about 2017). Concerning the study at large: According to a later analysis, one platform produced both the roughly 130 validation repertoires and the 670 or so repertoires of the first cohort. To predict cytomegalovirus infection status, the study brought together high-throughput TCR immunosequencing, statistical association of individual TCRs with disease status, and machine learning. In addition to the first cohort of approximately 670 subjects, a separate validation cohort of 130 or so different subjects was used. The study was designed to test whether signatures of past pathogen exposure could be identified by cataloging public T cell receptors.

What the work shows at the level of the full study, not this receptor alone: The validation cohort had no HLA typing available for a later analysis, so co-occurrence within that cohort was assessed over all 130 or so repertoires. According to the authors, the approach could potentially be generalized to other disease states and immunological phenotypes. Three of the identified cytomegalovirus-associated TCR beta chains were confirmed in vitro to be specific for cytomegalovirus antigens. In both the original and validation cohorts, the classifier was reported to diagnose cytomegalovirus status with high specificity and sensitivity. Most TCR sequences were observed very rarely across donors, whereas some public TCRs were present in many individuals. Of the cluster scores, approximately 95% were above 0 in a later analysis, which found that TCRs clustered in the first cohort also tended to co-occur in the 90 to 150 validation repertoires. In the study, around 150 TCR beta chains were listed as associated with cytomegalovirus.

Trimming removed 6 bases from V and 4 bases from J; the gene matches leave 1 base unexplained. Sequences MDHEN (CDR1) and SYDVKM (CDR2) are obtained from the germline V gene. From its cysteine to its phenylalanine, the CDR3 spans 14 amino acids. The kept DNA is CDR3 alone, 42 bases in frame from the first base. The donors belonged to the validation cohort of over a hundred subjects, which was separate from the roughly 700-subject first cohort. The protocol used for the library was the immunoSEQ multiplex PCR assay. In the paper's pipeline: A statistical classification framework was built to diagnose cytomegalovirus status from the catalog of TCR beta chain sequences. As stored in TCRdb, this immuneACCESS dataset retains in-frame rearrangements with V and J assigned. A fraction of the clones does not appear; measured against another copy, unresolved V genes explain less than half of the discrepancy, and the remainder lacks a known reason. For V, J and clone size, that table is used; D and trimming come from the DNA. In all, the sample holds almost 200,000 clones, and around 80% of those were seen once. The top ten clones comprise roughly 1.2% of the sample.

Points on this clone: Its cognate antigen has yet to be identified. Base qualities were left out, and no much larger clone turns up one base away.

The sequence derives from a woman in her 30s in good health and CMV-seronegative. Material for sequencing was PBMCs. The chain is assembled from TRBV28 and TRBJ2-1, with 12 middle bases fitting TRBD2. The DNA reads as follows: TGTGCCAGCAGCCTAGCGGGGGGGTACAATGAGCAGTTCTTC. This translates into CASSLAGGYNEQFF.